Below, 3 T cell receptor beta chains from the same sample are listed, as sequenced in a study of regulatory and conventional T cells in RAG deficiency. Genomic DNA came from blood conventional CD4+ T cells gated CD25-low CD127-high. Measured with immunoSEQ multiplex PCR; TCRdb has only the in-frame clones, and not every one. Of about 29,000 clones in the sample, around 96% are singletons; the top ten hold under 0.2%. The data were also submitted as part of a second study, on regulatory T cells. That report notes: The PCR used 52 TRBV and 13 TRBJ primers.

Sequencing was performed on CD25- CD4+ T cells sorted from blood. The source is a human donor in good health.

The chain combines TRBV19 with TRBJ1-2; 7 bases agree with TRBD1. CDR1 is LNHDA and CDR2 is SQIVND in the germline V gene (reference sequence). The CDR3 totals 13 residues. J was trimmed by 4 bases and V by 5 bases; bases with no gene match: 4. The CDR3 nucleotides read TGTGCCAGTAGTCCGGGGACAGTCTATGGCTACACCTTC. Amino acid sequence: CASSPGTVYGYTF.

The chain has TRBV5-1 and TRBJ2-6; TRBD2 aligns across 10 bases. The CDR3 is made up of 19 amino acids. Looked up from germline, CDR1 is SGHRS and CDR2 is YFSETQ. The junction had 12 bases not matched to a gene; V was cut back by 2 bases and J by 4 bases. This CDR3 is CASSFGLAGDLSGANVLTF. CDR3 nucleotides: TGCGCCAGCAGCTTTGGGCTAGCGGGGGACTTATCCGGGGCCAACGTCCTGACTTTC.

This chain joins TRBV7-3 and TRBJ1-3; D might be TRBD1 (5 bases). The length of the CDR3 is 16 residues. CDR1 is SGHTA and CDR2 is FQGTGA in the germline V gene. The germline V and J ends were trimmed by 3 bases and 0 bases, with 12 bases remaining between them. This chain's CDR3 is CASSLGPMHSGNTIYF. The CDR3 nucleotides read TGTGCCAGCAGCTTGGGGCCCATGCACTCTGGAAACACCATATATTTT.